This record looks at one TCR beta chain sequence and its context. Its antigen is not known. The record originates from a study of OX40 agonist ivuxolimab in advanced cancers. Background on the study: Dose-escalation patients were diagnosed with hepatocellular carcinoma, melanoma, renal cell cancer or head and neck cancer. Enrollees could have had prior anti-PD-1, anti-PD-L1 or anti-CTLA-4 therapy, which under 50% had received. Study-wide points: Expanded clones were, on average, more numerous among CD8+ T cells than CD4+.

Germline V gene lookup returns CDR1 GTSNPN and CDR2 SVGIG (reference sequence). The V end lost 1 base, the J end lost 3 bases, and 7 bases lay between the germline ends. CDR3 length: 13 amino acids. Clones were read by immunoSEQ multiplex PCR, and TCRdb kept only the in-frame ones, dropping some. Among over 45,000 clones, nearly 95% were seen once, and the ten largest hold about 20%. This sequence was found in an adult with an advanced solid tumor such as melanoma, head and neck, liver or kidney cancer. The V call is TRBV30, the J call TRBJ2-1; tentative D call: TRBD2 (6 bases). The source was CD4+ or CD8+ T cells sorted from blood, collected in a trial of the OX40 agonist ivuxolimab. CDR3 loop: CAWSGGNYNEQFF. CDR3 bases: TGTGCCTGGAGTGGCGGGAACTACAATGAGCAGTTCTTC.